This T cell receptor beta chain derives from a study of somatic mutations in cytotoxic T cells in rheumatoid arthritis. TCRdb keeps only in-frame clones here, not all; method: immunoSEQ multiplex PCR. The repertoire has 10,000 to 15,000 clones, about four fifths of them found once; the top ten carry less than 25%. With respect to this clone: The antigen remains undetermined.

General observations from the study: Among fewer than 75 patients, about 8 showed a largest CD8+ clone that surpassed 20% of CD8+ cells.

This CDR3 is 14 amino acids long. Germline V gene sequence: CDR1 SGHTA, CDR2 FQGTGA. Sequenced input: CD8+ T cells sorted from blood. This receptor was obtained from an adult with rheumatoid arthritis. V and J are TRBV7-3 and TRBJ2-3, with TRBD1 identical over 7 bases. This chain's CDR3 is CAQGDAPLTDTQYF. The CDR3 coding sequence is TGTGCGCAGGGGGACGCCCCGTTGACAGATACGCAGTATTTT.